One sample yielded the 9 T cell receptor beta chains listed below, sequenced in a study of neurological immune-mediated disorders. Documented time point: longitudinal time-point 2. TCRdb redid the calling of the 5' RACE reads with MiXCR, one entry per CDR3 protein. Altogether some 60,000 distinct CDR3 sequences are present, less than 10% being singletons, with the ten largest covering 9.5% to 15%. The sequenced sample was PBMCs. These receptors came from a young man in good health.

This clonotype was seen repeatedly, ten times or more. This chain uses TRBV2 with TRBJ2-1; unclear D gene. This CDR3 is built from 12 residues. Germline CDR1 SNHLY, CDR2 FYNNEI. Between the trimmed V and J ends, which lost 7 bases and 6 bases, there was a span of 10 bases. The CDR3 protein is CASTRTLNEQFF. The CDR3 nucleotides read TGTGCCAGCACCCGGACGCTCAATGAGCAGTTCTTC.

This clonotype was found many times. The CDR3 region is CASSRGAVQGFF. CDR3 nucleotide sequence: TGTGCCAGCAGCCGGGGGGCCGTTCAAGGGTTCTTC. The gene calls are TRBV11-2 and TRBJ2-1; D may be TRBD2 (7 bases). Germline CDR1 reads SGHAT; CDR2 reads FQNNGV. This CDR3 is built from 12 residues. V was clipped by 5 bases and J by 15 bases, with 17 bases between them.

This clonotype was detected ten times or more. The V and J genes are TRBV11-2 and TRBJ2-3; D is uncertain. The CDR3 sequence is 14 residues long. Germline CDR1 reads SGHAT; CDR2 reads FQNNGV. V was pared by 5 bases and J by 2 bases, with 11 bases between. CDR3 sequence reads: CASSKLGNTDTQYF. The CDR3, as DNA: TGTGCCAGCAGCAAGCTTGGGAACACAGATACGCAGTATTTT.

This clonotype was counted at least ten times. This sequence joins TRBV20-1 and TRBJ1-2; TRBD1 matches 9 bases. Per germline, CDR1 DFQATT and CDR2 SNEGSKA (reference sequence). The V segment lost 6 bases and the J segment 2 bases; nucleotides outside the gene matches: 10. The CDR3 loop spans 15 amino acids. CDR3 in amino acids: CSAGDRASLNYGYTF. CDR3 coding DNA: TGCAGTGCGGGGGACAGGGCCTCTCTCAACTATGGCTACACCTTC.

Concerning this clonotype: One end of the junction does not line up with germline, which may come from a read error. V usage is TRBV5-1 and J usage is TRBJ2-1, with a possible D match to TRBD2 (6 bases). Germline-derived CDR1 and CDR2 are SGHRS and YFSETQ. This CDR3 comprises 12 residues. Here the CDR3 DNA reads TGCGCCAGCAGCTTGGCCGGGACTGCTGCCAGGTTC. Amino acids: CASSLAGTAARF. Together with reference TRBV5-1 and TRBJ2-1, the CDR3 gives the full variable domain: KAGVTQTPRYLIKTRGQQVTLSCSPISGHRSVSWYQQTPGQGLQFLFEYFSETQRNKGNFPGRFSGRQFSNSRSEMNVSTLELGDSALYLCASSLAGTAARFGPGTRLTVL.

At least ten counts were recorded for this clonotype. The V call is TRBV28, the J call TRBJ1-1; D is undetermined. CDR1 is MDHEN and CDR2 is SYDVKM in the germline V gene. This CDR3 is built from 12 residues. Trimming left V 3 bases short and J 4 bases short, with 6 bases between. CDR3 residues: CASSFFGTEAFF. The CDR3 coding sequence is TGTGCCAGCAGTTTTTTTGGCACTGAAGCTTTCTTT. Based on the CDR3 plus reference TRBV28 and TRBJ1-1, the full variable domain is DVKVTQSSRYLVKRTGEKVFLECVQDMDHENMFWYRQDPGLGLRLIYFSYDVKMKEKGDIPEGYSVSREKKERFSLILESASTNQTSMYLCASSFFGTEAFFGQGTRLTVV.

Many counts were recorded for this clonotype. The chain employs TRBV3-1 and TRBJ1-1; D is possibly TRBD1 (6 bases). Per germline, CDR1 LGHDT and CDR2 YNNKEL (reference sequence). There are 12 residues in the CDR3. V was pared by 0 bases and J by 10 bases, with 9 bases between. In DNA form, the CDR3 reads TGTGCCAGCAGCCAAGACTTAGGGGGAGCTTTCTTT. Translation gives CASSQDLGGAFF. Drawing the rest from reference TRBV3-1 and TRBJ1-1, the complete variable domain is DTAVSQTPKYLVTQMGNDKSIKCEQNLGHDTMYWYKQDSKKFLKIMFSYNNKELIINETVPNRFSPKSPDKAHLNLHINSLELGDSAVYFCASSQDLGGAFFGQGTRLTVV.

To note about this clonotype: This may come from a read error, since a much larger clone is one base off. V and J are TRBV20-1 and TRBJ2-7; 12 bases are a match to TRBD2. Germline V gives CDR1 DFQATT, CDR2 SNEGSKA (reference sequence). The CDR3 consists of 13 residues. The CDR3 loop is CSCLRTSGNILYF. The CDR3, as DNA: TGCAGCTGCCTCCGGACTAGCGGGAACATCCTGTACTTC.

This clonotype was seen a handful of times. The chain carries TRBV9 and TRBJ1-2; D unresolved. Germline-derived CDR1 and CDR2 are SGDLS and YYNGEE. The CDR3 has 17 residues. Trimming took 2 bases from V and 6 from J, leaving 23 bases between them. CDR3 in amino acids: CASSVHGNAATQHGYTF. CDR3 DNA sequence: TGTGCCAGCAGCGTGCACGGTAACGCCGCGACCCAACATGGCTACACCTTC.